This paragraph reports one TCR beta chain. This CDR3 contains 14 residues. The germline V gene encodes CDR1 DFQATT and CDR2 SNEGSKA (reference sequence). The V gene lost 1 base and the J gene lost 2 bases, with 9 bases spanning the gap. These data belong to a study of T-cell reconstitution after alpha-beta-depleted transplantation in children. For TCRbeta, the library was prepared with unique molecular identifiers. TCRdb re-called the PCR reads through MiXCR, storing one row per CDR3 protein. Found here are around 600,000 distinct CDR3 sequences, roughly 15% of them singletons; the top ten hold under 1.2%.

Sequencing was performed on PBMCs from the stem cell graft donor, taken from the stem cell graft. This TCR was recovered from a human donor who donated a stem cell graft to a child with acute myeloid leukemia. The chain couples TRBV20-1 to TRBJ1-5; no clear D. CDR3 bases: TGCAGTGCTAGAGTAGGAGTAGGCAATCAGCCCCAGCATTTT. Residues: CSARVGVGNQPQHF.